Below are 16 T cell receptor beta chains sequenced from a single sample in a study of neoadjuvant anti-PD-1 for oral cavity cancer. Sample time point: after neoadjuvant nivolumab, at surgical resection. The repertoire was sequenced with immunoSEQ multiplex PCR; TCRdb's copy has only in-frame clones and lacks some. The top ten clones hold 2.5% to 3% of a sample with roughly 68,000 clones, roughly nine tenths of them seen once. The specimen was PBMCs, collected after nivolumab (anti-PD-1) treatment. Source of these receptors: a person aged 40-85 years with oral cavity squamous cell carcinoma.

The V call is TRBV30, the J call TRBJ1-1; D gene uncertain. CDR3 length: 14 amino acids. CDR1 and CDR2 (germline): GTSNPN, SVGIG (reference sequence). Trimming took off 4 bases at V and 3 bases at J, with 15 bases between the two ends. The CDR3 DNA reads as TGTGCCTGGATTTCAAGGACCCGGGACACTGAAGCTTTCTTT. This sequence encodes CAWISRTRDTEAFF. Drawing the rest from reference TRBV30 and TRBJ1-1, the complete variable domain is SQTIHQWPATLVQPVGSPLSLECTVEGTSNPNLYWYRQAAGRGLQLLFYSVGIGQISSEVPQNLSASRPQDRQFILSSKKLLLSDSGFYLCAWISRTRDTEAFFGQGTRLTVV.

This clone showed up just once. The chain carries TRBV9 and TRBJ2-5; no clear D. V was trimmed by 0 bases and J by 1 base, leaving 10 bases between them. This CDR3 spans 15 amino acids. CDR1 and CDR2 from the germline V gene are SGDLS and YYNGEE. DNA of the CDR3: TGTGCCAGCAGCGTAGGTGTGGGCCCCCAAGAGACCCAGTACTTC. Protein: CASSVGVGPQETQYF.

The chain combines TRBV2 with TRBJ2-1; 10 positions match TRBD2. Losses at the gene ends were 7 bases for V and 5 bases for J; bases not matched to a gene: 17. CDR1 is SNHLY, CDR2 FYNNEI, per germline. CDR3 length equals 18 residues. The CDR3 loop reads CASIKSQASGGKHNEQFF. CDR3 DNA sequence: TGTGCCAGCATCAAAAGTCAGGCTAGCGGGGGAAAGCACAATGAGCAGTTCTTC.

The genes are TRBV7-9 and TRBJ1-1, with a weak D call TRBD1 (5 bases). Germline CDR1 is SEHNR and CDR2 is FQNEAQ (reference sequence). This CDR3 spans 14 amino acids. V lost 6 bases, J lost 5 bases, and 16 bases lay in between. CDR3 in DNA: TGTGCCAGCAGTCCGTCAGGGTGGGAGACTGAAGCTTTCTTT. It codes for CASSPSGWETEAFF.

The V gene is TRBV19, the J gene TRBJ2-5; D may be TRBD1 (5 bases). Looked up from germline, CDR1 is LNHDA and CDR2 is SQIVND (reference sequence). The CDR3 covers 14 residues. V lost 3 bases and J 3 bases, leaving 11 bases between the germline ends. The CDR3 protein is CASSIRAGKETQYF. The CDR3 bases are TGTGCCAGTAGTATCCGGGCAGGGAAAGAGACCCAGTACTTC.

V is TRBV5-1 and J is TRBJ2-3; 12 bases fit TRBD2. CDR1 is SGHRS and CDR2 is YFSETQ in the germline V gene. J was trimmed by 3 bases and V by 4 bases; bases with no gene match: 3. CDR3 length equals 15 residues. In DNA, the CDR3 is TGCGCCAGCAGCCTTGGACTAGCGGGGACAGATACGCAGTATTTT. Translated: CASSLGLAGTDTQYF.

V usage is TRBV27 and J usage is TRBJ2-5; TRBD2 aligns across 7 bases. Germline loops: CDR1 MNHEY, CDR2 SMNVEV (reference sequence). The V and J ends lost 0 bases and 3 bases, in that order; junction bases with no gene match: 4. CDR3 size: 15 residues. In DNA form, the CDR3 reads TGTGCCAGCAGTTTATCGTGGCTAGCGGAAGAGACCCAGTACTTC. Translating it yields CASSLSWLAEETQYF.

This clone was seen more than once but under ten times. This chain uses TRBV7-8 with TRBJ1-6; no clear D gene. This CDR3 is built from 14 residues. Germline V CDR1 and CDR2: SGHVS, FQNEAQ. V was clipped by 1 base and J by 8 bases, with 9 bases between them. The CDR3 region is CASSLDPTYSPLHF. CDR3 nucleotides: TGTGCCAGCAGCTTAGATCCCACCTATTCACCCCTCCACTTT.

V is TRBV5-6 and J is TRBJ1-2; unclear D gene. Germline V gene data show CDR1 as SGHDT and CDR2 as YYEEEE. Trimming stripped 0 bases from V and 0 bases from J, with 6 bases between. The CDR3 covers 14 residues. The CDR3 loop reads CASSLGGANYGYTF. The DNA of the CDR3 is TGTGCCAGCAGCTTGGGGGGTGCTAACTATGGCTACACCTTC. The full variable domain, completed using reference TRBV5-6 and TRBJ1-2, is DAGVTQSPTHLIKTRGQQVTLRCSPKSGHDTVSWYQQALGQGPQFIFQYYEEEERQRGNFPDRFSGHQFPNYSSELNVNALLLGDSALYLCASSLGGANYGYTFGSGTRLTVV.

The count of this clone is one. This sequence joins TRBV20-1 and TRBJ1-2, with a tentative D call TRBD1 (5 bases). The germline CDR1 and CDR2 sequences are DFQATT and SNEGSKA (reference sequence). Deletions cut 8 bases from V and 8 bases from J, with 15 bases between. The length of the CDR3 is 11 residues. The CDR3 bases are TGCAGTAGTGGGGGGGTCGGCGGCTACACCTTC. Protein: CSSGGVGGYTF.

V is TRBV18 and J is TRBJ1-1; 9 bases match TRBD1. Germline V gene lookup returns CDR1 KGHSH and CDR2 LQKENI. Trimming at V came to 1 base and at J to 6 bases, leaving 3 bases not matched to a gene. This CDR3 comprises 14 residues. The CDR3 bases are TGTGCCAGCTCACCACAGCGACAGGGGGCTGAAGCTTTCTTT. This translates into CASSPQRQGAEAFF.

The gene calls are TRBV6-1 and TRBJ2-1, with 10 bases identical to TRBD1. The junction had 6 bases not matched to a gene; V was cut back by 5 bases and J by 5 bases. Germline lookup yields CDR1 MNHNS and CDR2 SASEGT. This CDR3 region has 15 residues. CDR3 in amino acids: CASSLVGTGDNEQFF. The CDR3 nucleotides read TGTGCCAGCAGTCTTGTCGGGACAGGGGACAATGAGCAGTTCTTC.

This clone was found once. This chain links TRBV6-5 with TRBJ1-1; D gene uncertain. This CDR3 has 12 residues. The V gene's germline CDR1 is MNHEY and CDR2 SVGAGI. V was cut by 11 bases and J by 0 bases, with 10 bases left in between. Here the CDR3 DNA reads TGTGCCTGCTCAGGTCTGAACACTGAAGCTTTCTTT. Encoded protein: CACSGLNTEAFF.

V and J are TRBV4-2 and TRBJ2-1; 15 nucleotides match TRBD2. This CDR3 spans 15 amino acids. Trimming at V came to 6 bases and at J to 13 bases, leaving 10 bases not matched to a gene. Germline V gives CDR1 LGHNA, CDR2 YNFKEQ. The CDR3 region has the DNA TGTGCCAGCAGTGTAGGGGGACTAGCGGGAGGCCACCAGTTCTTC. Translated, it gives CASSVGGLAGGHQFF.

V and J are TRBV5-5 and TRBJ1-3; D unclear. The CDR3 is 14 residues long. The V and J ends lost 1 base and 4 bases respectively, with 9 bases between them. The germline gives CDR1 SGHKS, CDR2 YYEKEE (reference sequence). The CDR3 here is CASSLLVFGNTIYF. CDR3 DNA sequence: TGTGCCAGCAGCTTGTTGGTTTTCGGAAACACCATATATTTT.

The V call is TRBV6-5, the J call TRBJ2-3; D remains ambiguous. This CDR3 has 14 residues. V dropped 2 bases and J dropped 6 bases, with 12 bases sitting between them. Looked up from germline, CDR1 is MNHEY and CDR2 is SVGAGI. The CDR3 nucleotides read TGTGCCAGCAGTTACGGTGGCTCCCAGGATACGCAGTATTTT. As protein: CASSYGGSQDTQYF.